The clone carrying this TCR beta chain was found a few times. Its target is unknown. The data stem from a study of T cells in Graves' hyperthyroidism and ophthalmopathy. RNA transcripts provided the source from which TCR beta CDR3 regions were amplified. Initially, a first-round RT-PCR of the TCR CDR3 employed the HTBI primer set. TCRdb redid the calling of the multiplex PCR reads with MiXCR, one entry per CDR3 protein. The sample holds roughly 510,000 distinct CDR3 sequences, around 21% seen once. An absence of ophthalmopathy progression within 18 months meant stable Graves' hyperthyroidism. Diagnoses were established using clinical symptoms, serum thyroxine and TRAb, thyroid ultrasound and orbital computed tomography. CDR1 is DFQATT and CDR2 is SNEGSKA in the germline V gene (reference sequence). V was pared by 6 bases and J by 2 bases, with 18 bases between. The CDR3 contains 15 residues. Study results and caveats: Onset of ophthalmopathy came a median 6.5 months after the model predicted it. Blood also carried most thyroid clonotypes expanded above 0.001.

The clonotype was recovered from a man aged 18 to 29 with Graves' hyperthyroidism. The sample consisted of blood. This chain links TRBV20-1 with TRBJ2-3; D gene uncertain. CDR3 nucleotide sequence: TGCAGTGCCGTTAAAGGATTTAGAGTCACAGATACGCAGTATTTT. Residues: CSAVKGFRVTDTQYF.